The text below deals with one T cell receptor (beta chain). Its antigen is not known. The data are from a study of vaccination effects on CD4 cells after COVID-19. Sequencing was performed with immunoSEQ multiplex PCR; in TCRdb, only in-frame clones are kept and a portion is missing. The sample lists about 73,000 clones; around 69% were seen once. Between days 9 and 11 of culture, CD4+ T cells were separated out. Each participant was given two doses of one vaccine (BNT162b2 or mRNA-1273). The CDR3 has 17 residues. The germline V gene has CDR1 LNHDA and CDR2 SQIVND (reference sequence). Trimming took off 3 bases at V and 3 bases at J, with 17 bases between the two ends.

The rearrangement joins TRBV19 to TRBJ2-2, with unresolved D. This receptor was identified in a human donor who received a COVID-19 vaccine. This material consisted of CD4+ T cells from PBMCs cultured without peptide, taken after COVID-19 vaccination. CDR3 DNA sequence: TGTGCCAGTAGTATCAGTGCTCAATCTGGCTACACCGGGGAGCTGTTTTTT. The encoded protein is CASSISAQSGYTGELFF.